This paragraph reports one TCR beta chain. The data were produced by immunoSEQ multiplex PCR, yet TCRdb's version contains in-frame clones alone and is incomplete. The top ten hold roughly 4.8% of the sample, which has 90,000 to 130,000 clones, 70% to 80% seen once. This sample is part of a study of PD-1 blockade in mismatch repair-deficient tumors. Sequencing used peripheral blood, obtained approximately 64 weeks after starting pembrolizumab. The sequence was obtained from an adult with mismatch repair-deficient cancer.

The CDR3 loop is CASSLSSYNEQFF. The DNA of the CDR3 is TGCGCCAGCAGCTTGAGCTCCTACAATGAGCAGTTCTTC. The V and J genes are TRBV5-1 and TRBJ2-1; D is unresolved. The CDR3 has 13 amino acids. V lost 1 base and J lost 0, with 2 bases in between. Germline V lookup: CDR1 SGHRS, CDR2 YFSETQ. Full variable domain (rest looked up from reference TRBV5-1 and TRBJ2-1): KAGVTQTPRYLIKTRGQQVTLSCSPISGHRSVSWYQQTPGQGLQFLFEYFSETQRNKGNFPGRFSGRQFSNSRSEMNVSTLELGDSALYLCASSLSSYNEQFFGPGTRLTVL.